This T cell receptor beta chain originates from a study of tumor-infiltrating lymphocytes in primary liver carcinoma (dated 2017 in TCRdb). As for the study more broadly: Roughly 5 patients with histopathologically diagnosed primary liver carcinoma underwent surgical resection in China between late 2015 and March 2016. Of the five patients (three men and two women, aged 30 to 69 years), four had hepatocellular carcinoma and one had combined HCC and intrahepatic cholangiocarcinoma. The five patients had tumors staged T1-T3 N0M0, with maximum diameters ranging from about 4.2 to 10 cm. Roughly 3.5 to 8 million productive TCRbeta reads were obtained per sample, and no significant difference in read depth was found between tissue types. Across five regions of each liver tumor, along with adjacent normal tissue and blood, the study brought together TCRbeta repertoire sequencing, expression microarrays and whole-exome sequencing. A total of approximately 35 specimens from 5 patients, comprising approximately 25 tumor regions, 5 adjacent noncancerous liver tissues and 5 peripheral blood samples, were covered by TCRbeta repertoire sequencing. Technical replicate repertoires showed high reproducibility, with mean shared-clone rates about 0.88 and correlation coefficients above 0.98.

Overall study outcomes, separate from this receptor: A significantly larger repertoire fraction was made up by the top 250 clones in tumors than in blood (p = 0.039). Because the samples were bulk and unsorted, CD4+ and CD8+ T cell repertoires could not be compared. Only the TCR beta chain was sequenced, so true repertoire diversity is likely underestimated because unpaired alpha chains were not captured. Repertoire overlap was found to be higher between tumor regions (mean approximately 35%) than between tumor-adjacent (roughly 17%) or tumor-blood (14%) pairs, consistent with antigen-driven expansion. The study included only four or five patients, and the authors note findings should be validated in a larger study.

In this sample, this clonotype turned up a few times. Its antigen is still unknown. Base qualities are not at hand, and no much larger clone is one base apart. From a lookup of the germline V gene, CDR1 and CDR2 are WSHSY and SAAADI. Taken from cysteine to phenylalanine, the CDR3 has 14 residues. Just the 42-base CDR3 DNA is kept, in frame starting at base 1. At the junction V is shortened by 5 bases and J by 5 bases; bases outside the gene matches: 3. Starting from approximately 0.5 ug total RNA, TCRbeta-specific cDNA was produced by reverse transcription with a constant-region primer and ProtoScript II reverse transcriptase. Three nested multiplex PCR rounds, following a slightly modified ARM-PCR procedure, were used to build the TCRbeta libraries. Each of the first two PCR rounds ran for around 10 cycles using multiplex TRBV1-TRBV30 forward primers together with a Cbeta reverse primer. Sample barcodes and Illumina adapters were added in a final 25-cycle PCR using Deep VentR polymerase. Before sequencing, amplicons of 200-500 bp were purified from gel using a QIAquick gel extraction kit. The TCRbeta amplicons were sequenced with 250-bp paired-end reads on an Illumina HiSeq 2500. In the original analysis: To recover full CDR3 sequences, reads were quality-trimmed using Trimmomatic v0.33 and paired reads were then merged using FLASH v1.2.11. V, D and J germline segments were assigned to the rearranged TCRbeta sequences by MiGEC v1.2.1b. VDJtools v1.0.0 computed clonotype statistics and Shannon-Wiener diversity indices. Except for diversity analysis, only the 250 most abundant clonotypes of each sample were used in subsequent analyses to reduce sampling bias. Through fastp at Q25 and MiXCR, TCRdb rebuilt clones from the public reads, retaining in-frame beta chains. When rows share a CDR3 protein, they turn into one entry using the most common DNA and genes. TCRdb, not the original authors, processed these V and J calls. The sample table lists about 300,000 distinct CDR3 sequences, about 60% of them with a count of one. The top ten constitute roughly 10% of the sample.

Blood RNA was extracted from unsorted whole blood using TRIzol reagent, and germline DNA was obtained with the DNeasy Blood & Tissue kit. At the time of sampling, the patients had chronic HBV infection and had not received any treatment. Before surgery, about 4 milliliters of peripheral blood were collected into K2EDTA tubes. The sample comprised peripheral blood. Rearrangement joined TRBV10-2 to TRBJ2-1; 10 bases in the junction line up with TRBD2. The sequence was obtained from a man aged 35 to 55 with primary liver carcinoma and hepatitis B virus infection. The sequence in DNA is TGCGCCAGCAGTCCCAGCGGGAGGGACAATGAGCAGTTCTTC. Translated, it reads CASSPSGRDNEQFF.